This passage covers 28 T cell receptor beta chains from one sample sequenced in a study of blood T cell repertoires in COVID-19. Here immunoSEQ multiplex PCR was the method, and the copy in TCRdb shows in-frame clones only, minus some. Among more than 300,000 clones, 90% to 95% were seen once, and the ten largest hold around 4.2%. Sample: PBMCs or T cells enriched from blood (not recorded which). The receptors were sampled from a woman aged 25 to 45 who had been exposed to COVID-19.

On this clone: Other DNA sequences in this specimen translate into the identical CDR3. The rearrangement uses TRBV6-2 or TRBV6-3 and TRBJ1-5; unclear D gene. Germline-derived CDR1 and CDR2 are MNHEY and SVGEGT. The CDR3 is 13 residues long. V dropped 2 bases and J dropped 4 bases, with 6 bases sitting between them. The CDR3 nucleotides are TGTGCCAGCAGTTACGTGAGTAATCAGCCCCAGCATTTT. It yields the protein CASSYVSNQPQHF.

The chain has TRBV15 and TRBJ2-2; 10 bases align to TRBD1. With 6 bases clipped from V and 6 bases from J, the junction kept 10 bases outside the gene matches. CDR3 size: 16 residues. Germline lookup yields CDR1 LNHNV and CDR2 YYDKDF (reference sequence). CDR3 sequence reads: CATSLPDRGLAGELFF. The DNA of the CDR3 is TGTGCCACCAGTCTTCCAGACAGGGGGCTTGCCGGGGAGCTGTTTTTT.

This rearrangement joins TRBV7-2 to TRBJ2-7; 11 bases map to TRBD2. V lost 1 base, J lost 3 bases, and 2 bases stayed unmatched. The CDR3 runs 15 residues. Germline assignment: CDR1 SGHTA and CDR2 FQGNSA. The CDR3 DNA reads TGTGCCAGCAGCTTAGTAGCGGGGGGGCTCTACGAGCAGTACTTC. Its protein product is CASSLVAGGLYEQYF.

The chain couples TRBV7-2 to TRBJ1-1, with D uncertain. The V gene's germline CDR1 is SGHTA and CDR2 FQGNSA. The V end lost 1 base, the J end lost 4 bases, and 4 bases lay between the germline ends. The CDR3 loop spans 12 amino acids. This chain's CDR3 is CASSLGATEAFF. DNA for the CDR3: TGTGCCAGCAGCTTAGGGGCCACTGAAGCTTTCTTT.

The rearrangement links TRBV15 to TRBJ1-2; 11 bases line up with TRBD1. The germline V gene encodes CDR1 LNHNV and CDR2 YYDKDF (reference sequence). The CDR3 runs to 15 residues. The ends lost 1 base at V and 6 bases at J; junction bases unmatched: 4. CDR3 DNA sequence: TGTGCCACCAGCAGAGTCCCGGGACAGGGGGATGGCTACACCTTC. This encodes CATSRVPGQGDGYTF.

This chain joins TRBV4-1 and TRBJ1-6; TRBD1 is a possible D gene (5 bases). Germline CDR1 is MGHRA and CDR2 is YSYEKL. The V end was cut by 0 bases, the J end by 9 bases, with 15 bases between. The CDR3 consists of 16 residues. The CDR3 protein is CASSQDYPGGGSPLHF. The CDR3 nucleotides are TGCGCCAGCAGCCAAGATTACCCCGGGGGAGGTTCACCCCTCCACTTT.

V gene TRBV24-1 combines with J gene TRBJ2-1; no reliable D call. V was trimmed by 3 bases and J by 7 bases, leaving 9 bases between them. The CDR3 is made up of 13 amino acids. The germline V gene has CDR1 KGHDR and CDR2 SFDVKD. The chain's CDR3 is CATSDPRRNEQFF. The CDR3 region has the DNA TGTGCCACCAGTGATCCTCGGAGAAATGAGCAGTTCTTC.

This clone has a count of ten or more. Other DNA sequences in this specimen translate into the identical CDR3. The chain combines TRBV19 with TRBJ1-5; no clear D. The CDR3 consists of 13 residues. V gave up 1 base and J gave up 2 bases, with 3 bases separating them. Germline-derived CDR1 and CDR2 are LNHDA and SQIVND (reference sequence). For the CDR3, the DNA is TGTGCCAGTAGTATAGCGGGCAATCAGCCCCAGCATTTT. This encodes CASSIAGNQPQHF. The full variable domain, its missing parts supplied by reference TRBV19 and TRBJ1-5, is DGGITQSPKYLFRKEGQNVTLSCEQNLNHDAMYWYRQDPGQGLRLIYYSQIVNDFQKGDIAEGYSVSREKKESFPLTVTSAQKNPTAFYLCASSIAGNQPQHFGDGTRLSIL.

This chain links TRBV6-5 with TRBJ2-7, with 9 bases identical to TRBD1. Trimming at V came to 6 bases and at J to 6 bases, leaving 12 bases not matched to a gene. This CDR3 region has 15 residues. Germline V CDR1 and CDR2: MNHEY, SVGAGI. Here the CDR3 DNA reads TGTGCCAGCAGGCGCGGACAGGGGCAAGGGATCGAGCAGTACTTC. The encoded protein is CASRRGQGQGIEQYF.

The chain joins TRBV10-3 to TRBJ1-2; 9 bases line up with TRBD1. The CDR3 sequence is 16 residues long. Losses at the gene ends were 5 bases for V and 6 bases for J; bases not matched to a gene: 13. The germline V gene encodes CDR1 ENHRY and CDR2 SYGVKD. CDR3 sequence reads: CAISPALDRGENGYTF. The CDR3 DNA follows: TGTGCCATCAGTCCAGCCTTGGACAGGGGAGAGAATGGCTACACCTTC.

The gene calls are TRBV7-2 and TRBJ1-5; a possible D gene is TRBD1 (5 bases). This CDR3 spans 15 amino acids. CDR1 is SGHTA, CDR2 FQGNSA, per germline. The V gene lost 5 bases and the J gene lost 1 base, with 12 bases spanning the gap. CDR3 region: CASSPRGGSNQPQHF. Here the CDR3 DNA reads TGTGCCAGCAGCCCCCGGGGGGGAAGCAATCAGCCCCAGCATTTT.

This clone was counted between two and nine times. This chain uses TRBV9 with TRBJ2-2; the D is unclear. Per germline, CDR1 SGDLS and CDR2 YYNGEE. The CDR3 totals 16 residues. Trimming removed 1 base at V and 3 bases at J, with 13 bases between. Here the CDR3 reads CASSVRPLEYTGELFF. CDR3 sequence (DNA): TGTGCCAGCAGCGTACGACCCCTAGAGTACACCGGGGAGCTGTTTTTT. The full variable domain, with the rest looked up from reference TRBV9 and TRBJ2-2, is DSGVTQTPKHLITATGQRVTLRCSPRSGDLSVYWYQQSLDQGLQFLIQYYNGEERAKGNILERFSAQQFPDLHSELNLSSLELGDSALYFCASSVRPLEYTGELFFGEGSRLTVL.

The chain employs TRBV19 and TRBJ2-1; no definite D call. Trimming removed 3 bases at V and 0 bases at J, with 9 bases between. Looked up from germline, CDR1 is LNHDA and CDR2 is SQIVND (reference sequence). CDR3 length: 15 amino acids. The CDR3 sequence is CASSIGQDSYNEQFF. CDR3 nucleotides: TGTGCCAGTAGTATTGGGCAGGACTCCTACAATGAGCAGTTCTTC.

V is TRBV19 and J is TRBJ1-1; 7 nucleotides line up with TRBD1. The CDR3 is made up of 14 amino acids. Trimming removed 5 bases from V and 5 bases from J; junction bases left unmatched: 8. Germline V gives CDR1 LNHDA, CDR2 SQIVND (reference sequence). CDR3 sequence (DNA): TGTGCCAGTAGTTTAGGGGGCGGCGAGACTGAAGCTTTCTTT. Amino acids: CASSLGGGETEAFF.

This CDR3 reads CASSISGGTNAYEQYF. CDR3 nucleotides: TGTGCCAGTAGTATTTCCGGGGGTACAAACGCCTACGAGCAGTACTTC. J is TRBJ2-7 and V is TRBV19, with a tentative D call TRBD2 (6 bases). The CDR3 consists of 16 residues. V lost 3 bases and J 2 bases, leaving 17 bases between the germline ends. CDR1 is LNHDA and CDR2 is SQIVND in the germline V gene (reference sequence).

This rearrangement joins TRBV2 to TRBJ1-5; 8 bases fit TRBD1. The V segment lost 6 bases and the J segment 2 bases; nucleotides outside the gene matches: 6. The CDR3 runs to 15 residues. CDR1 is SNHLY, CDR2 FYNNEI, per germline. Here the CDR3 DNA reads TGTGCCAGCAGCCCTCTGGGACAGGGCAATCAGCCCCAGCATTTT. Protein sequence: CASSPLGQGNQPQHF.

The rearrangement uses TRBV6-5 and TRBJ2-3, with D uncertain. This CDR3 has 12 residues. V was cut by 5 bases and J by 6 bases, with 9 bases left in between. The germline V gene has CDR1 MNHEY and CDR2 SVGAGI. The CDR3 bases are TGTGCCAGCAGTCCCGTCCCGGATACGCAGTATTTT. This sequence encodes CASSPVPDTQYF.

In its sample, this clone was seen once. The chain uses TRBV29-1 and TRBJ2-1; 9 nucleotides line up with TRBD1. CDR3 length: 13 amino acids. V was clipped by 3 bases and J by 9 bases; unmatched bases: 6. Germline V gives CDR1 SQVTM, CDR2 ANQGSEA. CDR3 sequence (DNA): TGCAGCGTTGAGGGACAGGGAGGCGGTGAGCAGTTCTTC. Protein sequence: CSVEGQGGGEQFF.

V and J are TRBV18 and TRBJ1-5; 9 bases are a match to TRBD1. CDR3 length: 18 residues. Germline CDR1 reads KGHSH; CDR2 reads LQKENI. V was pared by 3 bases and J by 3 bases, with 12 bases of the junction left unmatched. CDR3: CASSPRPRQGVSNQPQHF. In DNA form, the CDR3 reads TGTGCCAGCTCACCGAGACCAAGACAGGGGGTCTCCAATCAGCCCCAGCATTTT. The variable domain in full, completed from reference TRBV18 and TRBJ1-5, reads NAGVMQNPRHLVRRRGQEARLRCSPMKGHSHVYWYRQLPEEGLKFMVYLQKENIIDESGMPKERFSAEFPKEGPSILRIQQVVRGDSAAYFCASSPRPRQGVSNQPQHFGDGTRLSIL.

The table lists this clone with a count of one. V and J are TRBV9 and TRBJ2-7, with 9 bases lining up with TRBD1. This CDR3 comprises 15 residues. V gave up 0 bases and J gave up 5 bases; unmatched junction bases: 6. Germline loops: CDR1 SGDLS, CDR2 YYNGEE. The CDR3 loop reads CASSVGGQGIHEQYF. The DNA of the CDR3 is TGTGCCAGCAGCGTAGGGGGACAGGGAATCCACGAGCAGTACTTC.

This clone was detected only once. CDR3 in amino acids: CASSYWEDRDEQYF. The CDR3 DNA reads TGTGCCAGCAGTTACTGGGAAGACAGAGACGAGCAGTACTTC. V and J are TRBV6-2 or TRBV6-3 and TRBJ2-7; the D gene is possibly TRBD1 (5 bases). CDR3 length equals 14 residues. The germline V gene encodes CDR1 MNHEY and CDR2 SVGEGT. V lost 1 base and J lost 5, with 12 bases in between.

The CDR3 DNA reads as TGTGCCAGCAGCTTATTAGAGCATCATACGCAGTATTTT. Protein product: CASSLLEHHTQYF. The rearrangement links TRBV11-2 to TRBJ2-3; no clear D gene. The V and J ends lost 2 bases and 7 bases respectively, with 10 bases between them. The CDR3 is 13 residues long. Germline assignment: CDR1 SGHAT and CDR2 FQNNGV.

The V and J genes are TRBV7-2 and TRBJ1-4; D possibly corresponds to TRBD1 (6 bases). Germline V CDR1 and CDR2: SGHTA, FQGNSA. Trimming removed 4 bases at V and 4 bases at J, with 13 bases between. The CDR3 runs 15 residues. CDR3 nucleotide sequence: TGTGCCAGCAGCTCCACAGGGTGGCTTAATGAAAAACTGTTTTTT. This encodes CASSSTGWLNEKLFF.

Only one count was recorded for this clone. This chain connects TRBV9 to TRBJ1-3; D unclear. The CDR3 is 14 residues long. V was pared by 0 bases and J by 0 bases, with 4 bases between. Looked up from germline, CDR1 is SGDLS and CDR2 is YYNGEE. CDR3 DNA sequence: TGTGCCAGCAGCGTAGTAGACTCTGGAAACACCATATATTTT. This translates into CASSVVDSGNTIYF.

CDR3 DNA sequence: TGTGCCAGCAGCAAGTTAGGGGGACGCTATAATTCACCCCTCCACTTT. It specifies CASSKLGGRYNSPLHF. The chain uses TRBV21-1 and TRBJ1-6; the D segment call TRBD1 is taken from the table without a DNA check. TRBV21-1 is a documented pseudogene. This CDR3 is built from 16 residues.

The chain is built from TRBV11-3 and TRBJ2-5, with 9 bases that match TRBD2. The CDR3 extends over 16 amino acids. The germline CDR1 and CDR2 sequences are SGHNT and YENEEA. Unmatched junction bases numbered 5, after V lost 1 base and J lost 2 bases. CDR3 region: CASSLGRGGLQETQYF. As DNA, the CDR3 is TGTGCCAGCAGCTTAGGGCGGGGGGGCCTTCAAGAGACCCAGTACTTC.

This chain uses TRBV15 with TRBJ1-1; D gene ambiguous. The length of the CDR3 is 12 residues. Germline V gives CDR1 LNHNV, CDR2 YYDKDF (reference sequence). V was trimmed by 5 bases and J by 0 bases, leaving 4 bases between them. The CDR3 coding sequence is TGTGCCACCAGCTCAGTGAACACTGAAGCTTTCTTT. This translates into CATSSVNTEAFF.

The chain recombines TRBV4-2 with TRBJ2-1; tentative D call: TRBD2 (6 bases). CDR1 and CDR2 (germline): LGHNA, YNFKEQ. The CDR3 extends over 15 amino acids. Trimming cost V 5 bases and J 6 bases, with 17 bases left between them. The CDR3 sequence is CASSTNRDFSNEQFF. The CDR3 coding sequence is TGTGCCAGCAGCACCAACCGGGACTTCTCCAATGAGCAGTTCTTC.